The clone carrying this T cell receptor beta chain was observed a few times. These data belong to a study of T-cell reconstitution after alpha-beta-depleted transplantation in children. For TCRbeta, the library was prepared with unique molecular identifiers. TCRdb re-analysed the PCR reads in MiXCR, keeping a single row per CDR3 protein. The sample holds 300,000 to 350,000 distinct CDR3 sequences, about a sixth seen once. Per the germline V gene, CDR1 is LNHDA and CDR2 is SQIVND (reference sequence). The CDR3 loop spans 16 amino acids. V lost 6 bases to trimming and J lost 6 bases; unmatched junction nucleotides: 12.

The chain links TRBV19 to TRBJ2-1; 9 bases map to TRBD2. The TCR sequence derives from a male patient aged 2-10 years who had a stem cell transplant for acute lymphoblastic leukemia, so the T cells may come from the graft donor. The specimen was PBMCs, mostly from graft donor cells, collected 360 days after TCRalphabeta/CD19-depleted stem cell transplant. CDR3 nucleotide sequence: TGTGCCAGTAGCCTGTTCCTCGCGGGAGGGCCCAATGAGCAGTTCTTC. It specifies CASSLFLAGGPNEQFF.